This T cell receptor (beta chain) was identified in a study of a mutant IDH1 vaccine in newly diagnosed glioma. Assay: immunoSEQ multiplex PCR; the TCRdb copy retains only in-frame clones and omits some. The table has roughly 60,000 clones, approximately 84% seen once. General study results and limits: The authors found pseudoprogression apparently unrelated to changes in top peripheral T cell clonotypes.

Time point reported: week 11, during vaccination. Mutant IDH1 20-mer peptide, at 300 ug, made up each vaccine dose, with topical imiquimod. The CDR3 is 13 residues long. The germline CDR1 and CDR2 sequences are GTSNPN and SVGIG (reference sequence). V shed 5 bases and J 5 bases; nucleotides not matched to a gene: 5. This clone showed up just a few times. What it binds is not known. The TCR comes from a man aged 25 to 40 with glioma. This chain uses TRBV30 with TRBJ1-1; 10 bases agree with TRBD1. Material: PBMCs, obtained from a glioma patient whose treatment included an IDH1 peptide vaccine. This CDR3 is CAWDRGRLTEAFF. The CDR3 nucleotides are TGTGCCTGGGACAGGGGGCGGTTGACTGAAGCTTTCTTT. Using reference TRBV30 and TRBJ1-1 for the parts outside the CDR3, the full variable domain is SQTIHQWPATLVQPVGSPLSLECTVEGTSNPNLYWYRQAAGRGLQLLFYSVGIGQISSEVPQNLSASRPQDRQFILSSKKLLLSDSGFYLCAWDRGRLTEAFFGQGTRLTVV.